This T cell receptor beta chain was captured in a study of identical twins. TCRdb analysed the 5' RACE reads with MiXCR anew, one entry per CDR3 protein. The sample comprises about 530,000 distinct CDR3 sequences, approximately 20% of which are singletons, and 0.48% rests with the top ten. With regard to this clonotype: What it binds is not known.

Findings and caveats of the study: Partial confounding of zero-insertion analyses by invariant MAIT and iNKT cells was possible.

The germline gives CDR1 WNHNN, CDR2 SYGVQD (reference sequence). This CDR3 comprises 16 residues. V shed 2 bases and J shed 1 base, with 14 bases lying between them. These data also formed part of another study, on yellow fever vaccine responses in identical twins.

This sequence originates from a woman between 18 and 29 years old in good health. The sample was CD4+ T cells sorted from blood. The chain employs TRBV10-1 and TRBJ2-5; TRBD2 is a possible D gene (6 bases). The CDR3 loop reads CASSEGGSALQETQYF. The CDR3 nucleotides read TGCGCCAGCAGTGAGGGGGGGAGCGCACTCCAAGAGACCCAGTACTTC.